This TCR beta chain is from a study of shared clonotypes between healthy human individuals. The repertoire was sequenced with immunoSEQ multiplex PCR; TCRdb's copy has only in-frame clones and lacks some. The sample yields millions of clones, about 95% seen once. CD45RO-negative, CCR7-selected cells formed the naive CD8 fraction, which excluded terminally differentiated effector memory CD45RA+ cells. A remark on this clone: This CDR3 fails to terminate in the conserved phenylalanine or tryptophan, so it likely reflects a read error.

Germline V CDR1 and CDR2: GTSNPN, SVGIG (reference sequence). V lost 1 base, J lost 3 bases, and 7 bases stayed unmatched. The CDR3 spans 15 residues. Sequencing was carried out using naive CD8+ T cells sorted from blood. This sequence originates from a young man in good health. This chain connects TRBV30 to TRBJ2-7, with 9 bases lining up with TRBD1. CDR3 nucleotide sequence: TGTGCCTGGAGTGCCGGGACAGGGTGGCTCTACGAGCAGTACTTA. Protein sequence: CAWSAGTGWLYEQYL.